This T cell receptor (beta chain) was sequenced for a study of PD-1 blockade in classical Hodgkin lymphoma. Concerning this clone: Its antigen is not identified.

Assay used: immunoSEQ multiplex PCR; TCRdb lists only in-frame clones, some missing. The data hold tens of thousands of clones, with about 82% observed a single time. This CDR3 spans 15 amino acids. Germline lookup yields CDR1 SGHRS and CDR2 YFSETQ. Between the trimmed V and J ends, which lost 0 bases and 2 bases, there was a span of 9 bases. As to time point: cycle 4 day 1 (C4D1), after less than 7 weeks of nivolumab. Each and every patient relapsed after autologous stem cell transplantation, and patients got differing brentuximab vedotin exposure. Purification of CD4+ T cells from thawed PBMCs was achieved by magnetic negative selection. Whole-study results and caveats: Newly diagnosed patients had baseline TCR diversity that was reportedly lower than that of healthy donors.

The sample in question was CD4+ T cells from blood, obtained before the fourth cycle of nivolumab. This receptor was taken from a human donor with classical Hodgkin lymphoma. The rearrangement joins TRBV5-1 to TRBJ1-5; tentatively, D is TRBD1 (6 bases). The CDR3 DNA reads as TGCGCCAGCAGCTTGGTAGGGGGTCGCAATCAGCCCCAGCATTTT. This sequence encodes CASSLVGGRNQPQHF. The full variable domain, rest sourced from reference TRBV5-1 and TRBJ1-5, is KAGVTQTPRYLIKTRGQQVTLSCSPISGHRSVSWYQQTPGQGLQFLFEYFSETQRNKGNFPGRFSGRQFSNSRSEMNVSTLELGDSALYLCASSLVGGRNQPQHFGDGTRLSIL.